The source of this T cell receptor beta chain is a study of graft-versus-host responses after intestinal transplantation. Turning to the study itself: Anti-thymocyte globulin induction, then tacrolimus and steroids for 3 to 4 years, went to all recipients.

The ends were cut back, 6 bases at V and 5 bases at J, with 16 bases in the middle. CDR1 is MNHEY, CDR2 SVGAGI, per germline. The CDR3 is 14 residues long. The data were produced by immunoSEQ multiplex PCR, yet TCRdb's version contains in-frame clones alone and is incomplete. The sample yields approximately 20,000 clones, around nine tenths seen once. The sequences come from bone marrow, collected approximately 130 days after transplant. The receptor was isolated from a human patient who received an intestinal transplant, so some T cells may come from the graft donor. The J gene is TRBJ1-1, the V gene TRBV6-5; no clear D gene. CDR3 DNA sequence: TGTGCCAGCAGCGCCGGAGTGGGATCGACTGAAGCTTTCTTT. It yields the protein CASSAGVGSTEAFF.